The next 23 T cell receptor beta chains were all read from a single sample in a study of cytomegalovirus exposure and HLA in healthy donors. PCR involved 60 Vbeta and 13 Jbeta primers. Only in-frame clones appear in the TCRdb table, and some are missing; sequencing was by immunoSEQ multiplex PCR. The repertoire holds 80,000 or so clones, over 9.5% seen once, with around 25% in the top ten. Sequencing was performed on PBMCs. These receptor sequences come from a man between 60 and 75 years old in good health and CMV-seropositive.

This chain connects TRBV25-1 to TRBJ2-5; the match to TRBD2 covers 8 bases. The CDR3 totals 16 residues. The germline CDR1 and CDR2 sequences are MGHDK and SYGVNS. V was clipped by 2 bases and J by 5 bases; unmatched bases: 10. CDR3 sequence reads: CASSEVFGRARETQYF. CDR3 DNA sequence: TGTGCCAGCAGTGAAGTCTTCGGGAGGGCCAGGGAGACCCAGTACTTC.

This clone appeared a few times. The genes are TRBV28 and TRBJ1-3; D might be TRBD1 (6 bases). CDR1 and CDR2 from the germline V gene are MDHEN and SYDVKM. CDR3 size: 16 residues. V lost 1 base and J lost 4, with 14 bases in between. CDR3 sequence reads: CASSLLSGASGNTIYF. In DNA form, the CDR3 reads TGTGCCAGCAGTTTATTGTCAGGGGCATCGGGAAACACCATATATTTT.

The chain carries TRBV6-5 and TRBJ2-3, with 11 nucleotides matching TRBD2. The CDR3 loop spans 13 amino acids. The V and J ends lost 7 bases and 7 bases, in that order; junction bases with no gene match: 4. Germline loops: CDR1 MNHEY, CDR2 SVGAGI. The CDR3 region has the DNA TGTGCCAGCAAACTAGCGGGGGTTTATACGCAGTATTTT. This translates into CASKLAGVYTQYF.

This clone was picked up a small number of times. The J gene is TRBJ2-5, the V gene TRBV11-2; 8 positions agree with TRBD1. V shed 5 bases and J 1 base; nucleotides not matched to a gene: 6. This CDR3 spans 15 amino acids. The germline V gene encodes CDR1 SGHAT and CDR2 FQNNGV. CDR3 nucleotides: TGTGCCAGCAGCCCTAGGACAGGGCCCCAAGAGACCCAGTACTTC. Translated: CASSPRTGPQETQYF.

The chain employs TRBV6-4 and TRBJ1-4; 9 nucleotides align to TRBD1. The CDR3 has 16 residues. Trimming cost V 2 bases and J 8 bases; bases outside gene matches: 9. Germline loops: CDR1 MRHNA, CDR2 SNTAGT. CDR3: CASSDVPGQGWEKLFF. The CDR3 region has the DNA TGTGCCAGCAGTGACGTCCCGGGACAGGGTTGGGAAAAACTGTTTTTT.

This clone was observed a few times. The chain is built from TRBV5-1 and TRBJ2-7; D is undetermined. Germline V gene sequence: CDR1 SGHRS, CDR2 YFSETQ. Trimming removed 4 bases at V and 0 bases at J, with 11 bases between. The CDR3 consists of 14 residues. As DNA, the CDR3 is TGCGCCAGCAGCCCCACAAGCGCCTCCTACGAGCAGTACTTC. It yields the protein CASSPTSASYEQYF.

This clone has a handful of counts. This chain connects TRBV30 to TRBJ1-4; TRBD1 aligns across 7 bases. Germline-derived CDR1 and CDR2 are GTSNPN and SVGIG (reference sequence). J gave up 8 bases and V 3 bases, and 12 bases lay outside the gene matches. CDR3 length equals 15 residues. CDR3 amino acids: CAWRSRGAVEEKLFF. CDR3 coding DNA: TGTGCCTGGAGGAGCAGGGGGGCTGTGGAAGAAAAACTGTTTTTT. Full variable domain (outside the CDR3, taken from reference TRBV30 and TRBJ1-4): SQTIHQWPATLVQPVGSPLSLECTVEGTSNPNLYWYRQAAGRGLQLLFYSVGIGQISSEVPQNLSASRPQDRQFILSSKKLLLSDSGFYLCAWRSRGAVEEKLFFGSGTQLSVL.

V is TRBV6-5 and J is TRBJ2-5, with 10 bases identical to TRBD1. V lost 7 bases to trimming and J lost 6 bases; unmatched junction nucleotides: 5. The CDR3 has 13 residues. Germline V lookup: CDR1 MNHEY, CDR2 SVGAGI. CDR3 coding DNA: TGTGCCAGCACCGGACAGGGGGTAAAGACCCAGTACTTC. The encoded protein is CASTGQGVKTQYF.

Only a few counts were recorded for this clone. The chain couples TRBV19 to TRBJ1-1, with 8 bases matching TRBD1. From germline, CDR1 is LNHDA and CDR2 SQIVND (reference sequence). The CDR3 is made up of 16 amino acids. The V gene end was trimmed by 7 bases and the J gene end by 2 bases; junction bases not matched to a gene: 12. The CDR3, as DNA: TGTGCCAGTATAAGACGAGGACAGGGAAGAAACACTGAAGCTTTCTTT. This gives the protein CASIRRGQGRNTEAFF.

In its sample, this clone was seen a few times. V usage is TRBV14 and J usage is TRBJ1-4; no definite D call. CDR3 size: 16 residues. CDR1 and CDR2 (germline): SGHDN, FVKESK. With 4 bases removed from V and 6 bases from J, the gap between germline ends came to 18 bases. In nucleotides, the CDR3 is TGTGCCAGCAGCCGAAAGGTTCTAGCCCCATATGAAAAACTGTTTTTT. As protein: CASSRKVLAPYEKLFF.

This clone has just a few counts. The chain couples TRBV12-2 to TRBJ2-7; the table names TRBD1, a call not compared with the DNA. TRBV12-2 is a known pseudogene. This CDR3 has 19 amino acids. This CDR3 reads CASRLEVRVGTGGTYEQYV. CDR3 coding DNA: TGTGCAAGTCGCTTAGAAGTTAGGGTCGGGACAGGGGGAACCTACGAGCAGTACGTC.

This clone was counted a few times. The chain carries TRBV28 and TRBJ1-2, with D maybe TRBD1 (5 bases). Trimming stripped 4 bases from V and 4 bases from J, with 10 bases between. Germline lookup yields CDR1 MDHEN and CDR2 SYDVKM. The length of the CDR3 is 13 residues. CDR3 nucleotides: TGTGCCAGCAGTTCGTCAGGGCTCTATGGCTACACCTTC. Translating it yields CASSSSGLYGYTF.

In its sample, this clone was seen a few times. This chain connects TRBV28 to TRBJ1-4; tentatively, D is TRBD1 (5 bases). Germline CDR1 is MDHEN and CDR2 is SYDVKM. V dropped 3 bases and J dropped 4 bases, with 9 bases sitting between them. CDR3 length equals 14 residues. This CDR3 reads CASSFLRGNEKLFF. In DNA, the CDR3 is TGTGCCAGCAGTTTTCTTAGGGGTAATGAAAAACTGTTTTTT.

V and J are TRBV6-5 and TRBJ1-4, with TRBD1 identical over 9 bases. Germline lookup yields CDR1 MNHEY and CDR2 SVGAGI. The CDR3 sequence is 14 residues long. V shed 5 bases, J shed 5 bases, and the junction held 3 bases outside the gene matches. DNA of the CDR3: TGTGCCAGCAGTCGTACAGGGGGCAATGAAAAACTGTTTTTT. It yields the protein CASSRTGGNEKLFF.

The chain joins TRBV7-9 to TRBJ1-2, with 7 bases lining up with TRBD1. Per the germline V gene, CDR1 is SEHNR and CDR2 is FQNEAQ (reference sequence). The CDR3 consists of 15 residues. Unmatched junction bases numbered 4, after V lost 1 base and J lost 2 bases. CDR3 residues: CASSLVGQINYGYTF. For the CDR3, the DNA is TGTGCCAGCAGCTTAGTGGGACAGATAAACTATGGCTACACCTTC.

The CDR3 DNA reads TGTGCCAGCAGCCGCCGGGAGGGCGCGGGGGGTGGGACAGATACGCAGTATTTT. It codes for CASSRREGAGGGTDTQYF. The chain carries TRBV11-1 and TRBJ2-3, with TRBD2 matching 8 bases. The V gene end was trimmed by 5 bases and the J gene end by 3 bases; junction bases not matched to a gene: 16. Germline values: CDR1 SGHAT, CDR2 FQDESV (reference sequence). This CDR3 is built from 18 residues.

This chain links TRBV5-1 with TRBJ2-1, with 7 bases that match TRBD1. Trimming at V came to 2 bases and at J to 1 base, leaving 0 bases not matched to a gene. Germline V gene sequence: CDR1 SGHRS, CDR2 YFSETQ. CDR3 length equals 14 residues. The CDR3 region has the DNA TGCGCCAGCAGCTTCAGGGGGTCCTACAATGAGCAGTTCTTC. Protein: CASSFRGSYNEQFF.

J is TRBJ1-1 and V is TRBV6-5, with 11 bases fitting TRBD1. Trimming took 5 bases from V and 6 from J; bases not matched to a gene: 8. Germline V gene sequence: CDR1 MNHEY, CDR2 SVGAGI. The CDR3 consists of 15 residues. This CDR3 reads CASSARTGGIAEAFF. For the CDR3, the DNA is TGTGCCAGCAGTGCCAGGACAGGGGGCATCGCTGAAGCTTTCTTT.

This chain uses TRBV5-1 with TRBJ2-7; TRBD2 is a possible D gene (7 bases). The V gene's germline CDR1 is SGHRS and CDR2 YFSETQ. This CDR3 is built from 14 residues. V lost 1 base and J lost 6, with 14 bases in between. The CDR3 region is CASSLSGGLGEQYV. As DNA, the CDR3 is TGCGCCAGCAGCTTGTCCGGGGGGCTCGGCGAGCAGTACGTC.

This clone showed up just a few times. The rearrangement joins TRBV7-2 to TRBJ1-2; D is unclear. CDR1 is SGHTA, CDR2 FQGNSA, per germline. The CDR3 covers 13 residues. Between the trimmed V and J ends, which lost 1 base and 2 bases, there was a span of 5 bases. The chain's CDR3 is CASSLGQNYGYTF. CDR3 DNA: TGTGCCAGCAGCTTAGGGCAGAACTATGGCTACACCTTC. Variable domain in full (rest from reference TRBV7-2 and TRBJ1-2): GAGVSQSPSNKVTEKGKDVELRCDPISGHTALYWYRQSLGQGLEFLIYFQGNSAPDKSGLPSDRFSAERTGGSVSTLTIQRTQQEDSAVYLCASSLGQNYGYTFGSGTRLTVV.

DNA for the CDR3: TGTGCCAGCAGCATTCTAGCGGGAGTTGGGGAGCAGTTCTTC. It yields the protein CASSILAGVGEQFF. V is TRBV14 and J is TRBJ2-1; 10 nucleotides agree with TRBD2. Germline trimming cut 5 bases from V and 10 bases from J; bases unmatched to any gene: 8. This CDR3 is built from 14 residues. The germline V gene encodes CDR1 SGHDN and CDR2 FVKESK.

This chain connects TRBV10-3 to TRBJ1-2; maybe TRBD1 (5 bases). V dropped 9 bases and J dropped 5 bases, with 13 bases sitting between them. Germline lookup yields CDR1 ENHRY and CDR2 SYGVKD. This CDR3 region has 12 residues. The CDR3 reads CAIKTGTYGYTF. In DNA, the CDR3 is TGTGCCATAAAAACGGGGACTTATGGCTACACCTTC.

The chain couples TRBV19 to TRBJ2-2, with TRBD2 identical over 7 bases. In germline, CDR1 is LNHDA, CDR2 SQIVND (reference sequence). This CDR3 comprises 14 residues. J gave up 6 bases and V 6 bases, and 7 bases lay outside the gene matches. The CDR3 protein is CASSPRLAAGELFF. CDR3 bases: TGTGCCAGTAGCCCTCGACTAGCCGCCGGGGAGCTGTTTTTT.